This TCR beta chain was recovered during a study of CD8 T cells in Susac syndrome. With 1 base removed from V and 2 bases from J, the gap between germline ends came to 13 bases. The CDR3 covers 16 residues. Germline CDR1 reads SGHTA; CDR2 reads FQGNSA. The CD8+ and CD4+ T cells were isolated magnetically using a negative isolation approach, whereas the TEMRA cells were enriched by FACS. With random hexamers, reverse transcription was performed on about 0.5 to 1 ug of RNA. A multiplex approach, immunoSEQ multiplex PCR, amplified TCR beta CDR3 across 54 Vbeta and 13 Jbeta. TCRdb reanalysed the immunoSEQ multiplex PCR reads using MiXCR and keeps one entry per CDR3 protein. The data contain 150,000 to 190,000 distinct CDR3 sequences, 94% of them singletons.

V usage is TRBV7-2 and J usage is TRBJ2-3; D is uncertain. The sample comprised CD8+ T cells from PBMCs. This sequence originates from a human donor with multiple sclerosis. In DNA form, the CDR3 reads TGTGCCAGCAGCTTAGGGACGGAGCTCAACACAGATACGCAGTATTTT. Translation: CASSLGTELNTDTQYF.